This T cell receptor (beta chain) was sequenced during a study of blood T cells in healthy people across ages. Together with a sample-barcoded 5' primer, a J-beta primer mix was included in a second PCR lasting about 7 to 12 cycles. Unique molecular identifiers of 12 random nucleotides labeled each cDNA. TCRdb re-called the 5' RACE reads through MiXCR, storing one row per CDR3 protein. The sample lists around 800,000 distinct CDR3 sequences; about 47% were seen once. Germline assignment: CDR1 SEHNR and CDR2 FQNEAQ (reference sequence). The CDR3 length is 13 residues. Between the trimmed V and J ends, which lost 5 bases and 7 bases, there was a span of 15 bases.

Sequences were obtained from blood. V gene TRBV7-9 combines with J gene TRBJ2-7; D is perhaps TRBD1 (5 bases). The source of this sequence is an elderly man in good health. The CDR3 coding sequence is TGTGCCAGCAGCCCTAATTCAAGGGGTGAGCAGTACTTC. Amino acids: CASSPNSRGEQYF.